This T cell receptor beta chain was documented in a study of blood T cell repertoires in COVID-19. The overall study: Sites in the United States, Italy and Spain provided acute and convalescent COVID-19 samples. Nucleic acid was either cDNA or gDNA, and it came from T cells, B-cell-depleted T cells, or PBMCs.

Original processing methods: It was from reference gene primer amplification that nucleated cell counts were estimated. The table came from immunoSEQ multiplex PCR; TCRdb's copy has only in-frame clones and leaves some out. The DNA gave D and trimming, while V, J and clone size come from that table. This repertoire shows more than 95,000 clones, roughly 82% found once; its top ten account for 4% to 5.5%. Material for sequencing was peripheral blood. The clonotype originates from a man aged 60 to 69 with acute or convalescent COVID-19.

The CDR3 loop reads CASSYQRGGPDTQYF. CDR3 nucleotides: TGTGCCAGCAGTTACCAGCGGGGGGGCCCAGATACGCAGTATTTT. The V call is TRBV6-5, the J call TRBJ2-3; TRBD2 agrees at 10 bases. CDR1 MNHEY and CDR2 SVGAGI come from the germline V gene. The CDR3 is 15 residues long. J was trimmed by 4 bases and V by 2 bases; bases with no gene match: 3.